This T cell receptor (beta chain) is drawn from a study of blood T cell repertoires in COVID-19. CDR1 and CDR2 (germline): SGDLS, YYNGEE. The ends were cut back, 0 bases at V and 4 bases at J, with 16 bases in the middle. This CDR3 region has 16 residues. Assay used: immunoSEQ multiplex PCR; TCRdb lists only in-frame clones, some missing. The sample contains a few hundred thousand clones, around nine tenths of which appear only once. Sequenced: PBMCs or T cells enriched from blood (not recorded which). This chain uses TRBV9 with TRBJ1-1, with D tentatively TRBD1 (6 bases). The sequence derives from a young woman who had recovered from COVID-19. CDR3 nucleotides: TGTGCCAGCAGCGTAGGGGCCCCAGGGGTGGCCACTGAAGCTTTCTTT. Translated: CASSVGAPGVATEAFF.